This TCR beta chain is from a study of shared clonotypes between healthy human individuals. Study-level results: Compared with clonotypes that all four donors shared, non-shared clonotypes had lower generation probabilities.

Assay used: immunoSEQ multiplex PCR; TCRdb lists only in-frame clones, some missing. The table includes 1.5 million to 2.5 million clones, approximately 94% detected once. Naive CD8 cells lacked CD45RO, underwent positive selection for CCR7 and left out terminally differentiated effector memory CD45RA+ cells. The healthy adult donors were HIV-negative and reported no recent acute infections or vaccinations. On this clone: The antigen is unknown.

The CDR3 totals 19 residues. The trim removed 0 bases at V and 5 bases at J, leaving 15 bases unmatched. The germline V gene encodes CDR1 MNHNS and CDR2 SASEGT. The sample consisted of naive CD8+ T cells sorted from blood. This sequence originates from a man between 18 and 29 years old in good health. V gene TRBV6-1 combines with J gene TRBJ2-1; TRBD1 matches 8 bases. This CDR3 reads CASSEALRGQIELDNEQFF. As DNA, the CDR3 is TGTGCCAGCAGTGAAGCGCTCAGGGGGCAGATAGAGTTAGACAATGAGCAGTTCTTC.